Listed below are T cell receptor beta chains from one sample, sequenced in a study of radiotherapy plus CTLA-4 blockade in lung cancer. Assay: immunoSEQ multiplex PCR; the TCRdb copy retains only in-frame clones and omits some. The sample has some 110,000 clones; approximately 77% are singletons. This material consisted of peripheral blood, taken from a patient treated with radiotherapy plus ipilimumab. Receptor source: a human donor with non-small cell lung cancer that progressed on radiotherapy plus ipilimumab. Some clones in this sample may be carry-over from other donors' samples. Both conserved end residues are part of each CDR3. The D gene is left open where the match is weak. Expanded clones get a size class; other rows say once, few or many, or leave the size out.

V,D,size,J,DNA,CDR3
TRBV10-3,TRBD1,NA,TRBJ1-1,TGTGCCATCAGTGATGGGACAGGGCTGAACACTGAAGCTTTCTTT,CAISDGTGLNTEAFF
TRBV5-1,NA,NA,TRBJ2-1,TGCGCCAGCAGCTTGGCAGCGGTCTCCTACAATGAGCAGTTCTTC,CASSLAAVSYNEQFF
TRBV30,NA,NA,TRBJ2-7,TGTGCCTGGAGTATACGGCAGGAAAATTCCTACGAGCAGTACTTC,CAWSIRQENSYEQYF
TRBV7-2,NA,NA,TRBJ1-6,TGTGCCAGCAGCTTAAACGGGGGCCCTAATTCACCCCTCCACTTT,CASSLNGGPNSPLHF
TRBV18,NA,NA,TRBJ1-1,TGTGCCAGCTCACCAGCTCTGACGGCGGGCACTGAAGCTTTCTTT,CASSPALTAGTEAFF
TRBV6-5,TRBD2,NA,TRBJ2-7,TGTGCCAGCAGTTCGCCCGGGACTAGCGGGGTTCAGGAGTACTTC,CASSSPGTSGVQEYF
TRBV7-2,TRBD1,NA,TRBJ1-5,TGTGCCAGCAGGGGGACAGGGGGCGATCAGCCCCAGCATTTT,CASRGTGGDQPQHF
TRBV6-5,TRBD1,NA,TRBJ1-5,TGTGCCAGCAGATGGACAGGGGTGGGGCAGCCCCAGCATTTT,CASRWTGVGQPQHF
TRBV6-5,NA,once,TRBJ2-7,TGTGCCAGCAACGGACGGGGGAGGTACGAGCAGTACTTC,CASNGRGRYEQYF
TRBV4-3,TRBD2,NA,TRBJ2-3,TGCGCCAGCAGCCGGGAGCGGGGGGAATGGAATACGCAGTATTTT,CASSRERGEWNTQYF
TRBV18,TRBD1,NA,TRBJ1-4,TGTGCCAGCTCCCCTTCCTACTCGACAGGGGGCGCGTCAAAACTGTTTTTT,CASSPSYSTGGASKLFF
TRBV7-9,TRBD1,NA,TRBJ2-7,TGTGCCAGCGTGGGACAGGGAAGCCCGTACGAGCAGTACTTC,CASVGQGSPYEQYF
TRBV28,NA,NA,TRBJ1-5,TGTGCCAGCAGTTTATTGGGTCAGCCCCAGCATTTT,CASSLLGQPQHF
TRBV29-1,NA,NA,TRBJ1-1,TGCAGCGTTACTGTCAGTTTGAACACTGAAGCTTTCTTT,CSVTVSLNTEAFF
TRBV7-7,TRBD2,NA,TRBJ2-3,TGTGCTAGCAGCTTACGCGGGGGGGCCATAGATACGCAGTATTTT,CASSLRGGAIDTQYF
TRBV2,TRBD2,NA,TRBJ2-3,TGTGCCAGCAGCGACGGACTAGCGGGGCCTAGCACAGATACGCAGTATTTT,CASSDGLAGPSTDTQYF
TRBV2,TRBD1,once,TRBJ1-1,TGTGCCAGCAAGAGACAGGGGAGGAACACTGAAGCTTTCTTT,CASKRQGRNTEAFF
TRBV19,TRBD2,NA,TRBJ2-3,TGTGCCAGTAGTGGGCTAGCGGGGGGGCCAGATACGCAGTATTTT,CASSGLAGGPDTQYF
TRBV7-6,TRBD2,NA,TRBJ2-7,TGTGCCAGCAGCTTACGGGGGGGGTACTCCTACGAGCAGTACTTC,CASSLRGGYSYEQYF
TRBV7-3,NA,once,TRBJ2-2,TGTGCCAGCAGTCGTTTAGACAGAGCCGGGGAGCTGTTTTTT,CASSRLDRAGELFF
TRBV5-1,NA,NA,TRBJ2-7,TGCGCCAGCAGCCCAGGACGGGGCTCCTACGAGCAGTACTTC,CASSPGRGSYEQYF
TRBV27,TRBD1,NA,TRBJ2-7,TGTGCCAGCAGTTTATTTACTTCGGGACAGGGCTACGAGCAGTACTTC,CASSLFTSGQGYEQYF
TRBV9,NA,NA,TRBJ1-2,TGTGCCAGCAGCGTTATGAGGGGCGGCGGTGGCTACACCTTC,CASSVMRGGGGYTF
TRBV2,TRBD1,NA,TRBJ2-5,TGTGCCAGCAGTGAAAACAGGGGCACCAAGAGGGGGGAGACCCAGTACTTC,CASSENRGTKRGETQYF
TRBV7-6,NA,NA,TRBJ2-1,TGTGCCAGCAGCCTCCTGAGGTCCTACAATGAGCAGTTCTTC,CASSLLRSYNEQFF
TRBV4-3,NA,NA,TRBJ2-3,TGCGCCAGCAGCCAAGATCGGCCAGGGCATTCAGATACGCAGTATTTT,CASSQDRPGHSDTQYF
TRBV28,NA,NA,TRBJ1-3,TGTGCCAGCAGTTTGGCTGGAAACACCATATATTTT,CASSLAGNTIYF
TRBV18,NA,NA,TRBJ1-1,TGTGCCAGCTCACCACCGACCACTGAAGCTTTCTTT,CASSPPTTEAFF
TRBV5-5,NA,NA,TRBJ2-1,TGTGCCAGCAGCTTGACCGGGAACAATGAGCAGTTCTTC,CASSLTGNNEQFF
TRBV6-5,TRBD1,NA,TRBJ1-6,TGTGCCAGCAGATACAGGGGAGGTTCACCCCTCCACTTT,CASRYRGGSPLHF
TRBV20-1,NA,NA,TRBJ2-7,TGCAGTGCCCCAAAAGTCTACGAGCAGTACTTC,CSAPKVYEQYF
TRBV4-2,TRBD2,few,TRBJ2-3,TGTGCCAGCAGCCAAGAGGGACTAGCAGATACGCAGTATTTT,CASSQEGLADTQYF
TRBV2,NA,NA,TRBJ2-3,TGTGCCAGAGGGGTGGGTAGAACAGATACGCAGTATTTT,CARGVGRTDTQYF
TRBV7-3,NA,NA,TRBJ1-4,TGTGCCAGCAGCCAACAGGGTTTGGCTAATGAAAAACTGTTTTTT,CASSQQGLANEKLFF
TRBV18,TRBD1,NA,TRBJ2-5,TGTGCCAGCTCATTGGGACAGGGGAGACAAGAGACCCAGTACTTC,CASSLGQGRQETQYF
TRBV7-2,NA,NA,TRBJ1-1,TGTGCCAGCAGCTCCCCCTTGACAGGAACTTCTATGAACACTGAAGCTTTCTTT,CASSSPLTGTSMNTEAFF
TRBV2,NA,NA,TRBJ1-1,TGTGCCAGCAGTCGGGAGTTCATGAACACTGAAGCTTTCTTT,CASSREFMNTEAFF
TRBV27,NA,once,TRBJ2-3,TGTGCCAGCACCATCCTCGGGGCAGGGGGGACAGATACGCAGTATTTT,CASTILGAGGTDTQYF
TRBV4-3,TRBD2,NA,TRBJ2-3,TGCGCCAGCAGCCAAATTAGCGGGGGGCCCACAGATACGCAGTATTTT,CASSQISGGPTDTQYF
TRBV11-2,NA,NA,TRBJ1-6,TGTGCCAGCAGCTTAGGTTGGGACAACTTATATTCACCCCTCCACTTT,CASSLGWDNLYSPLHF
TRBV5-6,NA,NA,TRBJ1-2,TGTGCCAGCAGCTTACCGACAGTATCTAATAATGGCTACACCTTC,CASSLPTVSNNGYTF
TRBV7-3,NA,NA,TRBJ2-7,TGTGCCAGCAGCCCCTCTAGGGGGGAGAGCTCCTACGAGCAGTACTTC,CASSPSRGESSYEQYF
TRBV11-2,NA,NA,TRBJ2-3,TGTGCCAGCAGCTCCACGGGACCCCACCGGAGGGATACGCAGTATTTT,CASSSTGPHRRDTQYF
TRBV5-1,NA,NA,TRBJ1-1,TGCGCCAGCAGCTTGGGGACGAACACTGAAGCTTTCTTT,CASSLGTNTEAFF